This TCR beta chain was captured by sequencing in a study of Graves' ophthalmopathy and Graves' hyperthyroidism. CDR3 regions of TCR beta were amplified from RNA transcripts. HTBI primers served in a first-round RT-PCR, which a second-round multiplex PCR followed. Each CDR3 protein gets one entry after TCRdb re-called the multiplex PCR reads with MiXCR. The profile shows some 250,000 distinct CDR3 sequences, less than 55% of them singletons. In donors with ophthalmopathy, activity was moderate-to-severe, with CAS ≥3, NOSPECS ≥4 and duration under 3 months. To note about this clonotype: One end of the junction fails to match germline, which may point to a read error.

Germline CDR1 is SGHTS and CDR2 is YDEGEE. The CDR3 sequence is 15 residues long. The sequenced sample was peripheral blood. The chain carries TRBV5-8 and TRBJ2-5, with a tentative D call TRBD1 (5 bases). The clonotype originates from an adult man with Graves' ophthalmopathy. This CDR3 reads CASSFDRFFQEAQYF. Here the CDR3 DNA reads TGTGCCAGCAGCTTTGACAGATTTTTCCAAGAGGCCCAGTACTTC.